This entry is about one T cell receptor beta chain. Its antigen is unidentified. V was cut by 1 base and J by 5 bases, with 15 bases left in between. From germline, CDR1 is LNHNV and CDR2 YYDKDF (reference sequence). This CDR3 comprises 15 residues. Healthy Caucasians provided all donations. The sample is drawn from a study of identical twins. TCRdb recomputed calls from the 5' RACE reads with MiXCR, one row per CDR3 protein. The table includes 430,000 or so distinct CDR3 sequences, roughly 26% detected once. Findings and caveats of the study: Out-of-frame alpha sequences common to twins exhibited a surplus of low generation probability. Fewer insertions characterized abundant cord blood beta clonotypes, whereas memory repertoires showed none.

Separately, the same data were catalogued under a study of T cells expressing NK-cell markers.

Sequencing was done on a sample of CD4+ T cells sorted from blood. The chain links TRBV15 to TRBJ2-7; possibly TRBD1 or TRBD2 for D (5 bases each). This TCR derives from a woman under 30 in good health. The CDR3 sequence is CATSRGPQGSDEQYF. The CDR3 DNA sequence: TGTGCCACCAGCAGAGGACCCCAGGGTAGCGACGAGCAGTACTTC.